The text below deals with one T cell receptor beta chain. The target of this receptor is not known. No per-base quality is available; no much larger clone lies one base away. The CDR3 measures 15 amino acids from cysteine to phenylalanine. Only CDR3 DNA remains: 45 bases, in frame from the first base. As encoded in the germline V gene, CDR1 is SGHDT while CDR2 is YYEEEE. V trim: 2 bases; J trim: 8 bases; unmatched bases: 5. According to the study, the label for this sample's time point signals: cycle 1 day 1 (C1D1), immediately before nivolumab initiation. Relapse after autologous stem cell transplantation had occurred in all trial patients, and cohorts A, B and C were distinguished by prior brentuximab vedotin exposure. The trial cohort comprised 60 or so patients with relapsed/refractory classical Hodgkin lymphoma whose best overall responses were complete response, partial response or progressive disease. In the multi-cohort phase II CheckMate 205 trial, trial patients received single-agent nivolumab. An independent review committee assessed best overall response using the 2007 International Working Group response criteria. PBMCs from the trial were collected at three points: immediately before nivolumab initiation (C1D1), and during therapy at cycle 2 day 1 and cycle 4 day 1. Peripheral blood was collected in 8 mL Vacutainer Cell Preparation Tubes, from which PBMCs were isolated by centrifugation and then cryopreserved.

Genomic DNA was isolated using the Qiagen DNeasy kit from unsorted PBMCs as well as from negatively selected CD4+ and CD8+ fractions. Amplification of TCR beta CDR3 regions was done by immunoSEQ multiplex PCR with primers that anneal to V and J segments. A synthetic immune receptor repertoire was used to minimize amplification bias, and any residual bias was removed computationally once sequencing was done. The paper's processing steps were these. Custom Python scripts were used to quantify repertoire diversity as the Shannon entropy index. Unsorted, CD4+ and CD8+ repertoires were examined separately, except in combined analyses, for which CD4+ and CD8+ sequences were merged in silico. Clonal expansion was defined as a frequency increase of at least 2-fold after treatment compared with C1D1, and clones undetected at baseline were assigned a pseudocount of 0.5. Clones with 0 or 1 copy at C1D1 were classified as singleton clones, and clones with 2 or more copies were classified as non-singleton clones. By matching protein sequences in sorted samples from the same patient, clones expanded in unsorted samples were annotated as CD4+, CD8+ or unknown. Diversity changes from C1D1 to C4D1 were tested in paired samples using Wilcoxon tests. TCRdb carries this immuneACCESS record with in-frame sequences only. Its versions omit some clonotypes, under half of them owing to an unresolved V gene in the studies checked, with the rest unexplained. V and J calls and clone size come straight from that table; D and trimming were deduced from the DNA. This sample comprises 70,000 to 80,000 clones, roughly 91% of them detected only once. Around 8.5% of the sample goes to the ten largest clones.

This entry belongs to a study of PD-1 blockade in classical Hodgkin lymphoma (TCRdb year 2020). For context, the study as a whole: Nivolumab dosing was 3 mg/kg intravenously every 2 weeks, continuing until either disease progression or unacceptable toxicity. A peripheral blood immune signature of response to PD-1 blockade in classical Hodgkin lymphoma was defined using TCR beta sequencing and CyTOF. Beyond this particular receptor, the publication reports: Newly diagnosed patients were reported to have lower baseline TCR diversity than healthy donors, and relapsed/refractory patients were reported to have lower baseline TCR diversity still. Baseline diversity similar to that of newly diagnosed patients was observed in trial patients achieving complete response, whereas significantly lower diversity was observed in partial responders and progressors. The study was restricted to a single clinical trial cohort, and the causes of repertoire differences, possibly disease activity or prior therapy, were left undefined. A significant rise by C4D1 was seen in CD4+ but not CD8+ TCR diversity (p=0.0027 vs p=0.16), with the rise being most apparent in complete responders (p=0.02). Diversity was lower in patients who began nivolumab less than 1 year after ASCT, so these patients were left out of later analyses to avoid confounding by immune reconstitution.

The receptor's source is a human donor with classical Hodgkin lymphoma. Here the chain combines TRBV5-6 and TRBJ1-4; 11 nucleotides in the junction match TRBD1. This sample comprised peripheral blood mononuclear cells (PBMCs), obtained at baseline. The CDR3 region: CASSFPGQGEEKLFF. The nucleotide sequence is given as TGTGCCAGCAGCTTCCCGGGACAGGGGGAAGAAAAACTGTTTTTT. Joined to the reference TRBV5-6 and TRBJ1-4 proteins, this CDR3 gives the full variable domain: DAGVTQSPTHLIKTRGQQVTLRCSPKSGHDTVSWYQQALGQGPQFIFQYYEEEERQRGNFPDRFSGHQFPNYSSELNVNALLLGDSALYLCASSFPGQGEEKLFFGSGTQLSVL.